Shown below are 7 T cell receptor beta chains from a single sample sequenced in a study of identical twins' blood T cells. TCRdb itself ran the 5' RACE reads through MiXCR, one entry per CDR3 protein. The data hold 350,000 to 400,000 distinct CDR3 sequences, with 28% observed a single time. The source material was PBMCs. The receptors here all came from a woman aged 18 to 55 in good health.

This chain links TRBV6-2 or TRBV6-3 with TRBJ1-1; D not certain. This CDR3 is 14 amino acids long. The V gene lost 2 bases and the J gene lost 2 bases, with 9 bases spanning the gap. The germline CDR1 and CDR2 sequences are MNHEY and SVGEGT. DNA of the CDR3: TGTGCCAGCAGTTACCCAAACTTTAACACTGAAGCTTTCTTT. Protein product: CASSYPNFNTEAFF.

This clonotype was detected only a few times. The chain combines TRBV6-6 with TRBJ1-2, with D possibly TRBD1 on 5 matching bases. Germline CDR1 is MNHNY and CDR2 is SVGAGI (reference sequence). The V gene lost 7 bases and the J gene lost 5 bases, with 17 bases spanning the gap. The CDR3 covers 14 residues. The CDR3 region is CASNWDQTYYGYTF. In nucleotides, the CDR3 is TGTGCCAGCAATTGGGACCAGACCTATTATGGCTACACCTTC.

This clonotype was recorded at least ten times. The chain joins TRBV29-1 to TRBJ2-4; TRBD1 matches 7 bases. The CDR3 is made up of 13 amino acids. CDR1 and CDR2 from the germline V gene are SQVTM and ANQGSEA. Trimming at V came to 5 bases and at J to 2 bases, leaving 3 bases not matched to a gene. The CDR3 loop reads CSVRDSPKNIQYF. CDR3 DNA sequence: TGCAGCGTTCGGGACAGTCCCAAAAACATTCAGTACTTC.

This clonotype was seen at least ten times. The chain joins TRBV29-1 to TRBJ1-2; a weak D match, TRBD1 (6 bases). In germline, CDR1 is SQVTM, CDR2 ANQGSEA. This CDR3 spans 12 amino acids. Trimming stripped 6 bases from V and 2 bases from J, with 10 bases between. Here the CDR3 reads CSVDSLNYGYTF. CDR3 DNA sequence: TGCAGCGTGGACAGTCTCAACTATGGCTACACCTTC.

On this clonotype itself: Being one base from a much bigger clone, this may be a read error. This chain connects TRBV11-2 to TRBJ2-1, with 13 bases that match TRBD2. Per germline, CDR1 SGHAT and CDR2 FQNNGV. The junction had 7 bases not matched to a gene; V was cut back by 5 bases and J by 9 bases. The CDR3 contains 15 residues. The CDR3: CASSTWTSGGGEQFF. In nucleotides, the CDR3 is TGTGCCAGCAGCACCTGGACTAGCGGGGGTGGTGAGCAGTTCTTC.

The table lists this clonotype with a few counts. The J gene is TRBJ2-3, the V gene TRBV7-9; D call uncertain. This CDR3 contains 12 residues. Between the trimmed V and J ends, which lost 5 bases and 7 bases, there was a span of 10 bases. CDR1 SEHNR and CDR2 FQNEAQ come from the germline V gene (reference sequence). The CDR3 sequence is CASSEVSHTQYF. CDR3 coding DNA: TGTGCCAGCAGCGAAGTCTCCCATACGCAGTATTTT.

V is TRBV20-1 and J is TRBJ1-1; D is perhaps TRBD1 (6 bases). CDR1 DFQATT and CDR2 SNEGSKA come from the germline V gene (reference sequence). V was pared by 0 bases and J by 3 bases, with 14 bases between. This CDR3 comprises 15 residues. The CDR3 spells CSARDGGGADTEAFF. The DNA of the CDR3 is TGCAGTGCTAGAGATGGGGGGGGGGCTGACACTGAAGCTTTCTTT.